This TCR beta chain was captured by sequencing in a study of PD-1 blockade in classical Hodgkin lymphoma. Study-level points and caveats: The authors have not defined what causes the repertoire differences, possibly disease activity or prior therapy. Reports indicated that newly diagnosed patients had lower baseline TCR diversity than healthy donors did.

Comment on this clone: Its antigen remains unknown.

Profiling relied on immunoSEQ multiplex PCR, and the TCRdb table lists in-frame clones only, not all of them. The table includes tens of thousands of clones, 93% detected once. V gave up 3 bases and J gave up 7 bases, with 12 bases separating them. This CDR3 region has 12 residues. Germline values: CDR1 GTSNPN, CDR2 SVGIG (reference sequence). Time point defined: newly diagnosed, previously untreated cHL patient sample. Comparators were PBMCs taken from newly diagnosed, untreated classical Hodgkin lymphoma. This clonotype was obtained from a human donor with classical Hodgkin lymphoma. The chain uses TRBV30 and TRBJ1-2; tentatively, D is TRBD1 (5 bases). The source material was peripheral blood mononuclear cells (PBMCs). The DNA for the CDR3 is TGTGCCTGGAGGGACCCTGGGACTGGCTACACCTTC. Amino acids: CAWRDPGTGYTF.